The clone carrying this TCR beta chain came up many times. The sample originates from a study of molecular identifiers for immune sequencing clone quantification. Naive CD8 T cells were sorted as CD8+CD4-CCR7+CD45RA+. Deletions cut 4 bases from V and 2 bases from J, with 12 bases between. Germline CDR1 reads SGDLS; CDR2 reads YYNGEE. The CDR3 totals 14 residues. One entry per CDR3 protein results from TCRdb running MiXCR on the PCR reads. Here the sample spans over 65,000 distinct CDR3 sequences, roughly 25% being singletons. The chain recombines TRBV9 with TRBJ2-5; tentatively, D is TRBD1 (6 bases). The receptor comes from a human donor in good health. Some libraries in this study had Jurkat cell RNA spiked in. The sequenced sample was naive CD8+ T cells from blood, with Jurkat cell RNA spiked in. Described subset: FACS-sorted CD8+CD4-CCR7+CD45RA+ naive T cells. The CDR3 DNA reads TGTGCCAGCAGCCCGCAGGGGCTTCAAGAGACCCAGTACTTC. Protein: CASSPQGLQETQYF.